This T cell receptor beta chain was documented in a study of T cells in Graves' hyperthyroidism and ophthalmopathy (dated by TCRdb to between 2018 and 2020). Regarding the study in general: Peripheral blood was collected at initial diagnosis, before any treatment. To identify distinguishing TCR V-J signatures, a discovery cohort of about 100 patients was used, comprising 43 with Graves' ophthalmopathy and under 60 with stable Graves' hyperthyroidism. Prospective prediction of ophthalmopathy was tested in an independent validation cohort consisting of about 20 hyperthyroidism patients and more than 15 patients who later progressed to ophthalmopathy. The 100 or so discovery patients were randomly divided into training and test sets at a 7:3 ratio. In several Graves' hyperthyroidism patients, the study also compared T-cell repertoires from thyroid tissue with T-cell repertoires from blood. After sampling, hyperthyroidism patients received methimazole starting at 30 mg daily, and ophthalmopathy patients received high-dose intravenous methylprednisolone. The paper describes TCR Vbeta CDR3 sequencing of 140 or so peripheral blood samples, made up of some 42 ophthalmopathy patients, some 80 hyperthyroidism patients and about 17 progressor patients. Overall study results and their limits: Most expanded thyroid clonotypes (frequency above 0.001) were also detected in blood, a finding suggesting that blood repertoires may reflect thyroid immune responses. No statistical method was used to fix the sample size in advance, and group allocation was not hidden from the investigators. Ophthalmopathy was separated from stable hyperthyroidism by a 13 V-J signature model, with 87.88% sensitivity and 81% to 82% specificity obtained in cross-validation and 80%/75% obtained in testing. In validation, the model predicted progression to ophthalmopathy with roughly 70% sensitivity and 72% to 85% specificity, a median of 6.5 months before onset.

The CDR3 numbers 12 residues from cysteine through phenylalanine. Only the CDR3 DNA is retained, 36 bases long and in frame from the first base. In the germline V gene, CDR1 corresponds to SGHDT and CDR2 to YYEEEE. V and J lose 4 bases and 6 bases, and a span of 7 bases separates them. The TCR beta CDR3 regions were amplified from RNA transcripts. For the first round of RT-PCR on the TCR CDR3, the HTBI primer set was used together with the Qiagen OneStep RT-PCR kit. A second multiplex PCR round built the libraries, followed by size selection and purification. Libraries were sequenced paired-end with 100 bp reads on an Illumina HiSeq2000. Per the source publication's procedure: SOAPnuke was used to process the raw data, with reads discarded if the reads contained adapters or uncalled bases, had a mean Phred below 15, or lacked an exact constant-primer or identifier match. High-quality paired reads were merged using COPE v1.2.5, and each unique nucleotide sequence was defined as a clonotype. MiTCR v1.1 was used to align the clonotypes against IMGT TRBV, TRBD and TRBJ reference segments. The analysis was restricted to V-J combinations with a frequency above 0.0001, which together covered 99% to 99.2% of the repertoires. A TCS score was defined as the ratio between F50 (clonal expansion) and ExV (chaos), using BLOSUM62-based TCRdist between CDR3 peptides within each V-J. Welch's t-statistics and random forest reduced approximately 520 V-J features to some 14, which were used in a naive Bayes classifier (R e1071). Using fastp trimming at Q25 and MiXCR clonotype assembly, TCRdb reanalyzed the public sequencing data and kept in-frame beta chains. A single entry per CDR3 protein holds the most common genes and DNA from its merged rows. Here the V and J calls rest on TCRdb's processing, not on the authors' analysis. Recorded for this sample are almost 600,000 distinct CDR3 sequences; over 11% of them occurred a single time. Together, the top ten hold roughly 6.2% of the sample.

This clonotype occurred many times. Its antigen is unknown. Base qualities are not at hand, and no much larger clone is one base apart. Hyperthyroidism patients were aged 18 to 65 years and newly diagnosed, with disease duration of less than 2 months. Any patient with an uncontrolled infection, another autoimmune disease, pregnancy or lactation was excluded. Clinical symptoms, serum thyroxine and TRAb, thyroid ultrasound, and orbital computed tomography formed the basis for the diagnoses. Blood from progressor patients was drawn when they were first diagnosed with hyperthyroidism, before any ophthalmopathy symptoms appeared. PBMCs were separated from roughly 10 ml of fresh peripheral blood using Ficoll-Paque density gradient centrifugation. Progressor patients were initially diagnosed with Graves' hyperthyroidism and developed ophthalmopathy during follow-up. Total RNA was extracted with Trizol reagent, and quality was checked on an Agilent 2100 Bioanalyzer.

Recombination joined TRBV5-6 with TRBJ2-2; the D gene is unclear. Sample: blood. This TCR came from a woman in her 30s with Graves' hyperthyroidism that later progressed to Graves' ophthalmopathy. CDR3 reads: CASSLRPGELFF. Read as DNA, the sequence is TGTGCCAGCAGCCTTCGCCCCGGGGAGCTGTTTTTT.